These 5 T cell receptor beta chains came from one sample sequenced in a study of T cells in Graves' hyperthyroidism and ophthalmopathy. Amplification of TCR beta CDR3 regions was performed using RNA transcripts as template. HTBI primers were the set used in a first-round RT-PCR of the TCR CDR3. TCRdb called the multiplex PCR reads again in MiXCR, with one record for every CDR3 protein. The table has around 350,000 distinct CDR3 sequences, approximately 20% seen once. Sample: blood. All receptors come from a woman aged 18-35 years with Graves' hyperthyroidism.

The CDR3 spells CASSPVTGGEQYF. The CDR3 DNA follows: TGTGCCAGCAGCCCAGTTACAGGGGGCGAGCAGTACTTC. The rearrangement uses TRBV7-2 and TRBJ2-7; 8 bases map to TRBD1. The CDR3 is 13 residues long. Germline V lookup: CDR1 SGHTA, CDR2 FQGNSA. V dropped 5 bases and J dropped 6; count of bases not matched to a gene: 6.

Worth noting for this clonotype: At one end the junction does not follow the germline gene, possibly because of a read error. The V call is TRBV4-1, the J call TRBJ1-2, with 10 bases identical to TRBD1. The CDR3 is 18 amino acids. CDR1 and CDR2 (germline): MGHRA, YSYEKL. In nucleotides, the CDR3 is TGCGCCAGCAGCCAAGATAGGACGGGACAGGGGTATTCCTATGGCTTCACCTTC. Its translation: CASSQDRTGQGYSYGFTF.

This clonotype was detected many times. The rearrangement uses TRBV28 and TRBJ1-5; unclear D gene. The CDR3 length is 15 residues. Germline CDR1 is MDHEN and CDR2 is SYDVKM. Trimming removed 2 bases at V and 7 bases at J, with 15 bases between. DNA for the CDR3: TGTGCCAGCAGTTTAGCTACCCGCTCCGGGCAGCCCCAGCATTTT. This sequence encodes CASSLATRSGQPQHF. Combining the CDR3 with reference TRBV28 and TRBJ1-5 gives the whole variable domain DVKVTQSSRYLVKRTGEKVFLECVQDMDHENMFWYRQDPGLGLRLIYFSYDVKMKEKGDIPEGYSVSREKKERFSLILESASTNQTSMYLCASSLATRSGQPQHFGDGTRLSIL.

Comment on this clonotype: A clone one base away is much larger, so this may be a read error. The rearrangement uses TRBV2 and TRBJ1-6, with 9 nucleotides matching TRBD1. Germline CDR1 SNHLY, CDR2 FYNNEI. This CDR3 is built from 14 residues. The CDR3 loop is CANSRQGENSPLHF. The CDR3 DNA reads TGTGCCAACAGTAGACAGGGGGAGAATTCACCCCTCCACTTT.

This clonotype has only a few counts. This could be a read error, since a much larger clone is one nucleotide away. The gene calls are TRBV28 and TRBJ1-5; 8 nucleotides align to TRBD1. Germline V gene data show CDR1 as MDHEN and CDR2 as SYDVKM. V lost 4 bases and J lost 6; bases outside the gene matches: 11. There are 16 residues in the CDR3. The CDR3 here is CASSSPGQDSFQPQHF. The CDR3 DNA follows: TGTGCCAGCAGTTCACCGGGACAGGACTCTTTTCAGCCCCAGCATTTT.